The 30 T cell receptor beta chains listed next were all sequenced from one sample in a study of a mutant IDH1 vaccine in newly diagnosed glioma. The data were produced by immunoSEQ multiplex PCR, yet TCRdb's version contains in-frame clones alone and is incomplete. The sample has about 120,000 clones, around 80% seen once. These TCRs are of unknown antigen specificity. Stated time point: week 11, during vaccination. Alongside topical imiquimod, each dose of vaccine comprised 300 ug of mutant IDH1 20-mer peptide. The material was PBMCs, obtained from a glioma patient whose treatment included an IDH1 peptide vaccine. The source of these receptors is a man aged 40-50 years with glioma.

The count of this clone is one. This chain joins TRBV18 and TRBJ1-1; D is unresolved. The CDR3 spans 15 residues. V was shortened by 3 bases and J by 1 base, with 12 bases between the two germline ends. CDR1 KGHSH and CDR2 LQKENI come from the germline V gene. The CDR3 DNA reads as TGTGCCAGCTCACCTAGCAGTAATAGGAACACTGAAGCTTTCTTT. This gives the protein CASSPSSNRNTEAFF.

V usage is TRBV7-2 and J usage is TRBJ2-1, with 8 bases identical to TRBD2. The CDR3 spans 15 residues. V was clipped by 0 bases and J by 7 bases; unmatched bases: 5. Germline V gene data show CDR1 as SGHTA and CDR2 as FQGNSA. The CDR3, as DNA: TGTGCCAGCAGCTTAGCACGGGGGGGCAAGAATGAGCAGTTCTTC. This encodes CASSLARGGKNEQFF.

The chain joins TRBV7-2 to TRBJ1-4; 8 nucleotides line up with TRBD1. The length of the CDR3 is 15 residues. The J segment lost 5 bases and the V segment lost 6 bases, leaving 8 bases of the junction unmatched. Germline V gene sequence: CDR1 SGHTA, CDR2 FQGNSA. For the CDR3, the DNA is TGTGCCAGCAGACAGAGACAGGGGCCGAATGAAAAACTGTTTTTT. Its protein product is CASRQRQGPNEKLFF.

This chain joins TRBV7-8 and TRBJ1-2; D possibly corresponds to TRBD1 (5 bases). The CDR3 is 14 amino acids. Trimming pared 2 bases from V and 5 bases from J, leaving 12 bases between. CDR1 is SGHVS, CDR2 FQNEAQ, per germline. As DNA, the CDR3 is TGTGCCAGCAGCTTAAGGGACGGTTTTTATGGCTACACCTTC. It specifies CASSLRDGFYGYTF. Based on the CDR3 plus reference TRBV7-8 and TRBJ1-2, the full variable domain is GAGVSQSPRYKVAKRGQDVALRCDPISGHVSLFWYQQALGQGPEFLTYFQNEAQLDKSGLPSDRFFAERPEGSVSTLKIQRTQQEDSAVYLCASSLRDGFYGYTFGSGTRLTVV.

This CDR3 is CASSQSRSVRGYTF. In DNA, the CDR3 is TGTGCCAGCAGCCAATCCCGGTCGGTGCGGGGCTACACCTTC. The chain couples TRBV16 to TRBJ1-2, with D hard to call. CDR1 is KGHSY, CDR2 FQNENV, per germline. The germline V and J ends were trimmed by 0 bases and 8 bases, with 13 bases remaining between them. The CDR3 sequence is 14 residues long.

The DNA for the CDR3 is TGTGCCAGCACCCTAGCGGGGGGCCGGTCGGCGACCCAGTACTTC. Residues: CASTLAGGRSATQYF. V gene TRBV7-2 combines with J gene TRBJ2-5; 11 positions agree with TRBD2. CDR1 and CDR2 from the germline V gene are SGHTA and FQGNSA. The junction had 11 bases not matched to a gene; V was cut back by 7 bases and J by 7 bases. This CDR3 has 15 residues.

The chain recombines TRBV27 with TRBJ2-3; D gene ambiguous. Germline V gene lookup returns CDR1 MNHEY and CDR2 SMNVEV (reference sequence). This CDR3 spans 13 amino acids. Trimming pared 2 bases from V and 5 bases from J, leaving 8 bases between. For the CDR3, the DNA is TGTGCCAGCAGTTTAAGGCCCGGAGATACGCAGTATTTT. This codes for CASSLRPGDTQYF.

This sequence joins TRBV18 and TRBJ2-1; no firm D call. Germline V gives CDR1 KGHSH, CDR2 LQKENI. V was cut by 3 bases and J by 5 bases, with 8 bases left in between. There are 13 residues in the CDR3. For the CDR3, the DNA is TGTGCCAGCTCACCCAGGCCGGACAATGAGCAGTTCTTC. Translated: CASSPRPDNEQFF.

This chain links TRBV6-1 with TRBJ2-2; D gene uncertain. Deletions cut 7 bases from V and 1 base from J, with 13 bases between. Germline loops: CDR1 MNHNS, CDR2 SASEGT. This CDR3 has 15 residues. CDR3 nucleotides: TGTGCCAGCATTAGTCCGGGCAGGAACACCGGGGAGCTGTTTTTT. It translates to CASISPGRNTGELFF.

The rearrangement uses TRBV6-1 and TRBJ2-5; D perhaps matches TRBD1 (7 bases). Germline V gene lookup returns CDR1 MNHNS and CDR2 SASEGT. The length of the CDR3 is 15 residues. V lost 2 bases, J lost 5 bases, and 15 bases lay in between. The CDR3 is CASSESGGGLETQYF. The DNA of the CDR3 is TGTGCCAGCAGTGAAAGTGGAGGGGGCCTGGAGACCCAGTACTTC.

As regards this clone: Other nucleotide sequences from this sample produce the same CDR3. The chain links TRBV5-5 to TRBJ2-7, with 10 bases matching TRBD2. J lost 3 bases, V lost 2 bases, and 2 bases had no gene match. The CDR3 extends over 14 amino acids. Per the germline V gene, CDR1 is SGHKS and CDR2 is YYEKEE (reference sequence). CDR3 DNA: TGTGCCAGCAGCTTTTCTAGCGGGAGCTACGAGCAGTACTTC. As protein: CASSFSSGSYEQYF.

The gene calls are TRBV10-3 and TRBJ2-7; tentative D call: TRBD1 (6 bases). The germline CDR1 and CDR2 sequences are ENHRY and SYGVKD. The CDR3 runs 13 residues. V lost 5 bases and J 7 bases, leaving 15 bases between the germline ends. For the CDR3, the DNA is TGTGCCATCAGTCAGGGGTTATCGGAGGAGCAGTACTTC. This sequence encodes CAISQGLSEEQYF.

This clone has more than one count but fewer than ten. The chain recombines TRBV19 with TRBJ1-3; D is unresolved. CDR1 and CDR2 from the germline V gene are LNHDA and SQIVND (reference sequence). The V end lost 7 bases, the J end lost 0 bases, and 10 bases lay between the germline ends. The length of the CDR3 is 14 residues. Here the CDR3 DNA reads TGTGCCAGTAAGTTACAGATCTCTGGAAACACCATATATTTT. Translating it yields CASKLQISGNTIYF.

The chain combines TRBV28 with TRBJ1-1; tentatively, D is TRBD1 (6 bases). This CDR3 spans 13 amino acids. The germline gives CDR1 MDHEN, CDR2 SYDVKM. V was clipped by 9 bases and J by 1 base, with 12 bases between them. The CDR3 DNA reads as TGTGCCAGTATAGGGGGAGGGAACACTGAAGCTTTCTTT. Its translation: CASIGGGNTEAFF.

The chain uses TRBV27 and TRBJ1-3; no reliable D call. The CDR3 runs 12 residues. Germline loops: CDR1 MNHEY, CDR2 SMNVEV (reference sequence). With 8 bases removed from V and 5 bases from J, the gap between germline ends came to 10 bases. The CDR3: CASLEGRNTIYF. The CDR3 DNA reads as TGTGCCAGCTTGGAGGGAAGAAACACCATATATTTT.

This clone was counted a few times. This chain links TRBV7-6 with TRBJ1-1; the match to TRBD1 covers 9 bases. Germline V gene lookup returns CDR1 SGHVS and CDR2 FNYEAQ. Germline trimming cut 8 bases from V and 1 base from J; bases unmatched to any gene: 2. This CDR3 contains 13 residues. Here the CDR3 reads CASSGQGNTEAFF. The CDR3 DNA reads TGTGCCAGCTCGGGACAGGGGAACACTGAAGCTTTCTTT.

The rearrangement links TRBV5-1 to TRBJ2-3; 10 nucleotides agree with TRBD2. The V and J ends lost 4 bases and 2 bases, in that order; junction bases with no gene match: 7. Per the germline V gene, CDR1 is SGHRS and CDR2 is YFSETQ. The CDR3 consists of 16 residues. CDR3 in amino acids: CASSLGLAADTDTQYF. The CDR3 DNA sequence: TGCGCCAGCAGCCTCGGACTAGCGGCAGACACAGATACGCAGTATTTT.

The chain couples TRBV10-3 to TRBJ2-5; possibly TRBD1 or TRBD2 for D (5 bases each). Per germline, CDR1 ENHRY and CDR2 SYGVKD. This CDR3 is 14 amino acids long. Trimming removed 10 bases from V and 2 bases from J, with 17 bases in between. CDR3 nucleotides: TGTGCCACGGCCGACGGGGCCGGTCAAGAGACCCAGTACTTC. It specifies CATADGAGQETQYF.

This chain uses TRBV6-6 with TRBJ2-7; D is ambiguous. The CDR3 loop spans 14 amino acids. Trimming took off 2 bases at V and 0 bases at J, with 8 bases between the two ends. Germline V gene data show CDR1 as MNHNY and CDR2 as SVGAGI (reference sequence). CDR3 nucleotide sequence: TGTGCCAGCAGTTACACGGCCGTCTCCTACGAGCAGTACTTC. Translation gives CASSYTAVSYEQYF.

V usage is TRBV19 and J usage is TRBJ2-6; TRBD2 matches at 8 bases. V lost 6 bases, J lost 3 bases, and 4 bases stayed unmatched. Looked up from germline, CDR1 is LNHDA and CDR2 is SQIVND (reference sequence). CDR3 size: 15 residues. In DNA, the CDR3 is TGTGCCAGTAGCGGGGGGGCTGGTGGGGCCAACGTCCTGACTTTC. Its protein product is CASSGGAGGANVLTF. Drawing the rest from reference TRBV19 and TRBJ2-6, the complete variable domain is DGGITQSPKYLFRKEGQNVTLSCEQNLNHDAMYWYRQDPGQGLRLIYYSQIVNDFQKGDIAEGYSVSREKKESFPLTVTSAQKNPTAFYLCASSGGAGGANVLTFGAGSRLTVL.

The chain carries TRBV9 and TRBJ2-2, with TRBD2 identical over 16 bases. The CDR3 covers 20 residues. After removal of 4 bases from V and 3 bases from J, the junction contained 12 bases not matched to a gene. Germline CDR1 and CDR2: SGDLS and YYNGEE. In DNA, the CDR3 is TGTGCCAGCAGCCCCCGAGGGACTAGCGGGAGGGCCGGGGACACCGGGGAGCTGTTTTTT. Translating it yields CASSPRGTSGRAGDTGELFF. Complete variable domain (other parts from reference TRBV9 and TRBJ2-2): DSGVTQTPKHLITATGQRVTLRCSPRSGDLSVYWYQQSLDQGLQFLIQYYNGEERAKGNILERFSAQQFPDLHSELNLSSLELGDSALYFCASSPRGTSGRAGDTGELFFGEGSRLTVL.

CDR3 region: CASSTISGRDQETQYF. The CDR3 region has the DNA TGTGCCAGCAGTACCATTAGCGGGAGAGACCAAGAGACCCAGTACTTC. The chain is built from TRBV4-2 and TRBJ2-5; 9 positions match TRBD2. The CDR3 is 16 amino acids. The germline CDR1 and CDR2 sequences are LGHNA and YNFKEQ. Losses at the gene ends were 6 bases for V and 0 bases for J; bases not matched to a gene: 8.

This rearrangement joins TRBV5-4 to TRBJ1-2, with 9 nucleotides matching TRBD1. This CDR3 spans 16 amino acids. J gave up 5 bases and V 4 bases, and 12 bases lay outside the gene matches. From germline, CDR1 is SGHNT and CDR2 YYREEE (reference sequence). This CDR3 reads CASSIEQGAPLYGYTF. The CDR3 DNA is TGTGCCAGCAGCATTGAACAGGGGGCTCCCCTTTATGGCTACACCTTC.

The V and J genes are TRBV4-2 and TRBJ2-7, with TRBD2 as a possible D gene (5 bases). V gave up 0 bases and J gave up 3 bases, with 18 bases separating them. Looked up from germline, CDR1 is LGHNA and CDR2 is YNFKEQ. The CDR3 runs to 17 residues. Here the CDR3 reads CASSQDPLAGVLYEQYF. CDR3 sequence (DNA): TGTGCCAGCAGCCAAGATCCCCTTGCCGGGGTCCTCTACGAGCAGTACTTC.

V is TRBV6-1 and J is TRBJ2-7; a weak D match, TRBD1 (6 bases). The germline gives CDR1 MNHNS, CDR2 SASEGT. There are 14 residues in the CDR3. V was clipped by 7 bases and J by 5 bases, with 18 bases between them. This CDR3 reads CASTLTGQSDEQYF. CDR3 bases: TGTGCCAGCACGCTGACAGGACAATCGGACGAGCAGTACTTC.

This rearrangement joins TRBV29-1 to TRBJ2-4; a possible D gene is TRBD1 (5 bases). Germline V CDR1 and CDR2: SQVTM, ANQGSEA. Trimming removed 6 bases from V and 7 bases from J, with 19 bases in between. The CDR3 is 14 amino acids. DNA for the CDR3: TGCAGCGTAGGGTCAGACAGCGTGCTTAACATTCAGTACTTC. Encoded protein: CSVGSDSVLNIQYF.

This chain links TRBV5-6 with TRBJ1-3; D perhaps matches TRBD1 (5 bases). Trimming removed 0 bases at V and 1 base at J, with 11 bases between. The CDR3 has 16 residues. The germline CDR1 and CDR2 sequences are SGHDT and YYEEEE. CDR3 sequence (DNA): TGTGCCAGCAGCTTGGATCTCGGGGGTTCTGGAAACACCATATATTTT. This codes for CASSLDLGGSGNTIYF.

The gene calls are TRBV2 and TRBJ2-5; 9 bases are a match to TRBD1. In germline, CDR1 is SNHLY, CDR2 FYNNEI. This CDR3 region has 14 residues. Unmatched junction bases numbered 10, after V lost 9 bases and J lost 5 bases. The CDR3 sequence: CASHTGGTRETQYF. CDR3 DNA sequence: TGTGCCAGTCATACAGGGGGCACGAGGGAGACCCAGTACTTC.

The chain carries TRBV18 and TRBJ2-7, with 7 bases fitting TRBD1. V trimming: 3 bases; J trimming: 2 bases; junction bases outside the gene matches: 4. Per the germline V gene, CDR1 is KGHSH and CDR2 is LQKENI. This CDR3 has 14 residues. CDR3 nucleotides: TGTGCCAGCTCACCGAGGCAGGGGGCCTACGAGCAGTACTTC. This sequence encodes CASSPRQGAYEQYF.

The CDR3 DNA reads TGTGCCAGCTCATCCAGATCGGGACAGGCTGGGTTGGGCAATCAGCCCCAGCATTTT. Encoded protein: CASSSRSGQAGLGNQPQHF. V gene TRBV18 combines with J gene TRBJ1-5; TRBD1 matches at 8 bases. Trimming took 5 bases from V and 2 from J; bases not matched to a gene: 17. The CDR3 runs to 19 residues. Per the germline V gene, CDR1 is KGHSH and CDR2 is LQKENI.